The present T cell receptor (beta chain) was sequenced within a study of post-analysis software for immune sequencing data. Study at large: As for disease course, relapsing-remitting, secondary progressive and progressive-relapsing multiple sclerosis were all included. Study-level results: The study found TRBV5-6, TRBV5-1 and TRBV20-1 among several TRBV segments more frequent in patients than controls. F measure clustering grouped samples strongly by preparation batch. Among multiple sclerosis patients, normalized Chao1 diversity was significantly below that of controls.

This CDR3 is 13 amino acids long. Germline V CDR1 and CDR2: MNHEY, SMNVEV (reference sequence). About this clonotype: Its antigen is currently unknown. One end of the junction does not line up with germline, which may come from a read error.

The authors incorporated unique molecular identifiers into the TCR beta cDNA libraries. Via MiXCR, TCRdb re-called the PCR reads, giving one row per CDR3 protein. The table shows hundreds of thousands of distinct CDR3 sequences, with just under 30% occurring only once. Material: blood. The genes are TRBV27 and TRBJ1-2; 7 bases match TRBD1. The receptor comes from a girl between 5 and 17 years old with multiple sclerosis. The CDR3 DNA is TGTGCCAGCAGACGGACAGGTGGGGGCGGCTATACCTTC. Translating it yields CASRRTGGGGYTF.